This TCR beta chain appears in the sequencing data of a study of blood T cells in healthy people across ages. Then a second PCR, running about 6 to 12 cycles, was carried out with a sample-barcoded 5' primer and a J-beta primer mix. TCRdb re-derived calls from the 5' RACE reads in MiXCR, one entry per CDR3 protein. Among about a million distinct CDR3 sequences listed, 35% to 40% were seen once. This clonotype was recorded a few times. The CDR3 spans 14 residues. V was cut by 3 bases and J by 8 bases, with 15 bases left in between. Germline V gene data show CDR1 as SGDLS and CDR2 as YYNGEE. The specimen sequenced was blood. The TCR comes from a man between 18 and 35 years old in good health. The J gene is TRBJ2-1, the V gene TRBV9; D might be TRBD2 (6 bases). Here the CDR3 reads CASSERDSVDEQFF. CDR3 bases: TGTGCCAGCAGCGAGAGGGACTCGGTCGATGAGCAGTTCTTC.